One sample yielded the 21 T cell receptor beta chains listed below, sequenced in a study of blood T cell repertoires in COVID-19. Sequenced by immunoSEQ multiplex PCR; TCRdb stores in-frame clones only, minus some. The sample consists of tens of thousands of clones, under 90% of them appearing once. The sequencing sample was made of peripheral blood. The receptors here all came from a man in his sixties with COVID-19, enrolled during active disease.

This sequence joins TRBV18 and TRBJ2-7; no clear D gene. The CDR3 has 15 amino acids. Germline CDR1 and CDR2: KGHSH and LQKENI. V lost 0 bases, J lost 3 bases, and 12 bases lay in between. CDR3 in amino acids: CASSPPGEQLYEQYF. CDR3 DNA: TGTGCCAGCTCACCACCAGGTGAACAGCTCTACGAGCAGTACTTC.

This clone was recorded only once. The chain joins TRBV24-1 to TRBJ1-1, with D possibly matching TRBD1 (5 bases). Trimming took 7 bases from V and 0 from J, leaving 11 bases between them. CDR3 length: 14 residues. CDR1 is KGHDR, CDR2 SFDVKD, per germline. The CDR3 region is CATRGGRVNTEAFF. CDR3 nucleotide sequence: TGTGCCACCAGGGGGGGACGGGTGAACACTGAAGCTTTCTTT.

The chain couples TRBV4-1 to TRBJ1-5; the D gene is possibly TRBD1 (6 bases). The V gene's germline CDR1 is MGHRA and CDR2 YSYEKL. This CDR3 spans 15 amino acids. Trimming stripped 0 bases from V and 5 bases from J, with 11 bases between. Here the CDR3 DNA reads TGCGCCAGCAGCCAAGATTACAGGGATTATCAGCCCCAGCATTTT. This gives the protein CASSQDYRDYQPQHF.

The J gene is TRBJ1-1, the V gene TRBV12-3 or TRBV12-4; D call uncertain. V was clipped by 2 bases and J by 13 bases, with 14 bases between them. The CDR3 totals 12 residues. CDR3 loop: CASSLLGSRSFF. As DNA, the CDR3 is TGTGCCAGCAGTTTATTAGGTTCAAGGAGTTTCTTT.

The chain carries TRBV28 and TRBJ2-5; 10 bases are a match to TRBD2. The V gene's germline CDR1 is MDHEN and CDR2 SYDVKM. Trimming removed 5 bases from V and 5 bases from J; junction bases left unmatched: 5. The CDR3 spans 14 residues. In nucleotides, the CDR3 is TGTGCCAGCAGTAAAGCGGGAGGGTGGGAGACCCAGTACTTC. Translating it yields CASSKAGGWETQYF.

This chain joins TRBV28 and TRBJ2-7, with D perhaps matching TRBD2 (5 bases). CDR1 is MDHEN, CDR2 SYDVKM, per germline. V was shortened by 4 bases and J by 9 bases, with 10 bases between the two germline ends. The CDR3 has 11 amino acids. CDR3 coding DNA: TGTGCCAGCAGTTCCCCTAGCTGGCAGTACTTC. Translated, it gives CASSSPSWQYF.

The chain uses TRBV19 and TRBJ2-4; TRBD1 might be the D (6 bases). CDR1 and CDR2 from the germline V gene are LNHDA and SQIVND (reference sequence). CDR3 length: 19 amino acids. Trimming took off 5 bases at V and 0 bases at J, with 23 bases between the two ends. Here the CDR3 DNA reads TGTGCCAGTAGTCCACAGACAGGTACCGAGTTAGGAGCCAAAAACATTCAGTACTTC. Protein product: CASSPQTGTELGAKNIQYF.

This rearrangement joins TRBV15 to TRBJ2-5, with 8 bases fitting TRBD1. Trimming took 5 bases from V and 2 from J; bases not matched to a gene: 4. The CDR3 runs to 14 residues. Per the germline V gene, CDR1 is LNHNV and CDR2 is YYDKDF (reference sequence). Written as DNA, the CDR3 is TGTGCCACCAGCTGGGGACAGGAGCAAGAGACCCAGTACTTC. Protein sequence: CATSWGQEQETQYF.

This clone has a single count. This chain connects TRBV3-1 (or the pseudogene TRBV3-2) to TRBJ2-1, with D unclear. The CDR3 is 12 amino acids. V was trimmed by 3 bases and J by 8 bases, leaving 8 bases between them. Per germline, CDR1 LGHDT and CDR2 YNNKEL (reference sequence). In DNA, the CDR3 is TGTGCCAGCAGCCAGTCCATAGATGAGCAGTTCTTC. Translated: CASSQSIDEQFF.

V is TRBV18 and J is TRBJ2-1; tentatively, D is TRBD1 (5 bases). This CDR3 is built from 15 residues. CDR1 and CDR2 from the germline V gene are KGHSH and LQKENI. The V end lost 2 bases, the J end lost 7 bases, and 15 bases lay between the germline ends. CDR3 in amino acids: CASSPAGQGWNEQFF. DNA of the CDR3: TGTGCCAGCTCACCAGCAGGGCAGGGTTGGAATGAGCAGTTCTTC.

The chain carries TRBV28 and TRBJ1-5; 9 bases agree with TRBD1. Trimming took 8 bases from V and 8 from J; bases not matched to a gene: 7. The germline V gene encodes CDR1 MDHEN and CDR2 SYDVKM. CDR3 length: 13 amino acids. The chain's CDR3 is CASVTGGAEPQHF. DNA of the CDR3: TGTGCCAGCGTAACAGGGGGCGCGGAGCCCCAGCATTTT.

On this clone: The junction departs from germline at one end; a sequencing error may be responsible. The chain joins TRBV12-3 or TRBV12-4 to TRBJ2-2; D is uncertain. This CDR3 is 12 amino acids long. CDR3 bases: TGTGCCAGCAGTTTCAACACGGGGGAGCTGTTTTTT. It specifies CASSFNTGELFF.

The chain links TRBV10-3 to TRBJ2-2, with no clear D. The CDR3 is 14 residues long. Germline CDR1 is ENHRY and CDR2 is SYGVKD. The ends were cut back, 4 bases at V and 4 bases at J, with 10 bases in the middle. CDR3 sequence (DNA): TGTGCCATCAGTGTCTCGGGTGGCACCGGGGAGCTGTTTTTT. Translating it yields CAISVSGGTGELFF.

In its sample, this clone was seen a few times. The gene calls are TRBV28 and TRBJ2-1; no clear D. The V end was cut by 5 bases, the J end by 10 bases, with 12 bases between. The CDR3 is 12 residues long. The germline V gene encodes CDR1 MDHEN and CDR2 SYDVKM. CDR3 in amino acids: CASSIVRPEQFF. Written as DNA, the CDR3 is TGTGCCAGCAGTATCGTCAGGCCAGAGCAGTTCTTC.

This clone is a singleton in its sample. CDR3 sequence reads: CASSRGRDTEAFF. In DNA form, the CDR3 reads TGTGCCAGCTCACGGGGGAGGGACACTGAAGCTTTCTTT. The V gene is TRBV18, the J gene TRBJ1-1; tentatively, D is TRBD1 (5 bases). The germline V gene has CDR1 KGHSH and CDR2 LQKENI. Trimming removed 4 bases at V and 3 bases at J, with 9 bases between. The CDR3 extends over 13 amino acids.

The chain links TRBV4-2 to TRBJ1-2, with D perhaps matching TRBD1 (6 bases). The CDR3 has 15 residues. Deletions cut 1 base from V and 8 bases from J, with 17 bases between. CDR1 and CDR2 (germline): LGHNA, YNFKEQ. CDR3 protein: CASSQGAGAVQGYTF. The CDR3 DNA follows: TGTGCCAGCAGCCAAGGAGCAGGGGCCGTGCAGGGCTACACCTTC.

This rearrangement joins TRBV18 to TRBJ2-5; possible D gene TRBD1, 5 bases. Germline V gives CDR1 KGHSH, CDR2 LQKENI. The CDR3 contains 13 residues. V lost 1 base and J 5 bases, leaving 8 bases between the germline ends. The CDR3 DNA sequence: TGTGCCAGCTCACCACAGGGGCGGGAGACCCAGTACTTC. Protein product: CASSPQGRETQYF.

The V and J genes are TRBV5-1 and TRBJ2-7; D perhaps matches TRBD1 (6 bases). V was trimmed by 1 base and J by 2 bases, leaving 13 bases between them. CDR1 and CDR2 from the germline V gene are SGHRS and YFSETQ. The CDR3 is made up of 15 amino acids. Here the CDR3 reads CASSLLQGTAYEQYF. DNA of the CDR3: TGCGCCAGCAGCTTGCTACAGGGAACAGCCTACGAGCAGTACTTC.

This clone showed up just a few times. The chain joins TRBV10-3 to TRBJ2-6; a possible D gene is TRBD1 (5 bases). The CDR3 has 16 amino acids. V was shortened by 4 bases and J by 0 bases, with 10 bases between the two germline ends. Germline CDR1 and CDR2: ENHRY and SYGVKD. CDR3 region: CAISGGHPSGANVLTF. CDR3 nucleotides: TGTGCCATCAGTGGCGGACACCCCTCTGGGGCCAACGTCCTGACTTTC.

This sequence joins TRBV6-5 and TRBJ2-7; possibly TRBD1 for D (6 bases). This CDR3 spans 15 amino acids. Germline V lookup: CDR1 MNHEY, CDR2 SVGAGI. Trimming stripped 6 bases from V and 7 bases from J, with 22 bases between. CDR3 loop: CASSRDGQRSEEQYF. Written as DNA, the CDR3 is TGTGCCAGCAGCCGTGACGGACAGAGGAGTGAGGAGCAGTACTTC.

This clone was seen just once. The chain employs TRBV3-1 (or the pseudogene TRBV3-2) and TRBJ1-1; D unresolved. CDR1 is LGHDT, CDR2 YNNKEL, per germline (reference sequence). V lost 1 base, J lost 7 bases, and 4 bases lay in between. This CDR3 contains 11 residues. The CDR3 is CASSQALEAFF. Here the CDR3 DNA reads TGTGCCAGCAGCCAAGCTCTTGAAGCTTTCTTT.